The clone carrying this TCR beta chain showed up just a few times. Its antigen remains unknown. The data stem from a study of vaccination effects on CD4 cells after COVID-19. Using immunoSEQ multiplex PCR, the repertoire was profiled, and TCRdb retains in-frame clones only, with some absent. The sample has some 69,000 clones, about 70% seen once. Antigen-specific CD4+ T cells expanded by the ViraFEST assay with viral peptide pools were then sequenced. Subsequent to less than 13 days of culture, CD4+ T cells were isolated. Nucleocapsid antibody tests were negative, and the vaccine recipients had no prior SARS-CoV-2 infection. At days 3 and 7, half of the medium was exchanged for IL-2 medium. Sample: CD4+ T cells from PBMCs cultured with HCoV-NL63 spike peptides, taken before COVID-19 vaccination. The TCR was taken from a human donor who received a COVID-19 vaccine.

Here the CDR3 DNA reads TGCGCCAGCAGCTTGGGTTCAGGCGTTGAATCCTACGAGCAGTACGTC. Its protein is CASSLGSGVESYEQYV. The J gene is TRBJ2-7, the V gene TRBV5-1; D not certain. The V end lost 0 bases, the J end lost 1 base, and 14 bases lay between the germline ends. This CDR3 spans 16 amino acids. The germline V gene encodes CDR1 SGHRS and CDR2 YFSETQ.